In its sample, the clone carrying this TCR beta chain was seen many times. The data were taken from a study of blood T cell repertoires in COVID-19. Study in general: COVID-19 samples collected from the United States, Italy and Spain covered acute and convalescent phases.

This CDR3 comprises 19 residues. CDR1 SGHDN and CDR2 FVKESK come from the germline V gene. The trim removed 4 bases at V and 7 bases at J, leaving 17 bases unmatched. Per the authors' pipeline: The authors estimated nucleated cell counts from reference gene primer amplification. Assay: immunoSEQ multiplex PCR; the TCRdb copy retains only in-frame clones and omits some. D and trimming were read from the DNA, whereas the V and J calls and clone size are those reported in that table. The data contain hundreds of thousands of clones, approximately 89% of them singletons. Sample: peripheral blood. V is TRBV14 and J is TRBJ2-2; 11 nucleotides line up with TRBD2. This receptor was obtained from a woman aged 60-75 years with acute or convalescent COVID-19. The CDR3 nucleotides are TGTGCCAGCAGCCCGGAAACCGGGACTAGCGGAAGACGGGTCGGGGAGCTGTTTTTT. Translated, it gives CASSPETGTSGRRVGELFF.